A single sample gave rise to the 21 T cell receptor beta chains below, sequenced in a study of shared clonotypes between healthy human individuals. Assay used: immunoSEQ multiplex PCR; TCRdb lists only in-frame clones, some missing. The table includes about 660,000 clones, around 67% detected once. The material sequenced was memory CD4+ T cells sorted from blood. As to subset: CD45RA-negative fraction. These receptors were collected from a woman aged 30 to 39 in good health.

This clone has only a few counts. The chain joins TRBV7-8 to TRBJ2-1; tentative D call: TRBD2 (5 bases). The CDR3 consists of 15 residues. Trimming took 7 bases from V and 4 from J, leaving 17 bases between them. Germline CDR1 reads SGHVS; CDR2 reads FQNEAQ. CDR3 protein: CASTAGAVKYNEQFF. The CDR3, as DNA: TGTGCCAGCACCGCAGGAGCGGTAAAATACAATGAGCAGTTCTTC. Combining the CDR3 with reference TRBV7-8 and TRBJ2-1 gives the whole variable domain GAGVSQSPRYKVAKRGQDVALRCDPISGHVSLFWYQQALGQGPEFLTYFQNEAQLDKSGLPSDRFFAERPEGSVSTLKIQRTQQEDSAVYLCASTAGAVKYNEQFFGPGTRLTVL.

The V gene is TRBV5-1, the J gene TRBJ1-2, with 7 bases fitting TRBD1. Germline values: CDR1 SGHRS, CDR2 YFSETQ. CDR3 length equals 13 residues. Trimming took 4 bases from V and 6 from J; bases not matched to a gene: 6. CDR3 sequence (DNA): TGCGCCAGCAGCCAGACGACAGGGAATGGCTACACCTTC. It codes for CASSQTTGNGYTF.

This sequence joins TRBV2 and TRBJ1-2, with D possibly being TRBD1 (5 bases). V shed 8 bases and J shed 8 bases, with 18 bases lying between them. CDR1 SNHLY and CDR2 FYNNEI come from the germline V gene. CDR3 length: 13 residues. The CDR3 bases are TGTGCCAGCCGAAGTTCACAGGTAGAGGGCTACACCTTC. Translated: CASRSSQVEGYTF.

The count of this clone is one. The same CDR3 can be traced to other DNA sequences in this sample. This chain joins TRBV6-1 and TRBJ2-7; D might be TRBD1 or TRBD2, each matching 5 bases. The CDR3 has 13 amino acids. Germline CDR1 and CDR2: MNHNS and SASEGT. The V end lost 3 bases, the J end lost 4 bases, and 10 bases lay between the germline ends. CDR3 region: CASSEGPSYEQYF. The CDR3 DNA sequence: TGTGCCAGCAGTGAGGGACCCAGTTACGAGCAGTACTTC.

This clone was seen only once. The chain has TRBV18 and TRBJ1-2; 10 bases line up with TRBD1. The J segment lost 5 bases and the V segment lost 4 bases, leaving 7 bases of the junction unmatched. Germline V gene sequence: CDR1 KGHSH, CDR2 LQKENI. This CDR3 has 15 amino acids. In nucleotides, the CDR3 is TGTGCCAGCTCACGCGGACAGGGGGAAGCATATGGCTACACCTTC. The encoded protein is CASSRGQGEAYGYTF.

The V gene is TRBV20-1, the J gene TRBJ2-3; D is unclear. The V gene lost 7 bases and the J gene lost 6 bases, with 11 bases spanning the gap. Germline assignment: CDR1 DFQATT and CDR2 SNEGSKA (reference sequence). This CDR3 comprises 11 residues. In nucleotides, the CDR3 is TGCAGTGGTACAAAAGGCGATACGCAGTATTTT. It yields the protein CSGTKGDTQYF.

The rearrangement links TRBV10-3 to TRBJ2-7; perhaps D is TRBD1 or TRBD2 (6 bases each). Trimming took off 7 bases at V and 6 bases at J, with 13 bases between the two ends. The CDR3 runs 12 residues. Germline V gives CDR1 ENHRY, CDR2 SYGVKD. In DNA, the CDR3 is TGTGCCATCAAGGGTGGGGGGCGCGAGCAGTACTTC. Amino acid sequence: CAIKGGGREQYF.

This chain connects TRBV6-5 to TRBJ2-1, with 7 nucleotides matching TRBD2. With 10 bases clipped from V and 4 bases from J, the junction kept 10 bases outside the gene matches. This CDR3 is built from 14 residues. Germline V gene data show CDR1 as MNHEY and CDR2 as SVGAGI. CDR3 sequence (DNA): TGTGCCACGCGCCCGGGAGGACATTACAATGAGCAGTTCTTC. This gives the protein CATRPGGHYNEQFF.

In DNA, the CDR3 is TGTGCCAGCAGCCCTCTCTTTTCGGACGGTGGGGTGGGTGAGGTGCAGTACTTC. Amino acids: CASSPLFSDGGVGEVQYF. V gene TRBV7-8 combines with J gene TRBJ2-7; D call uncertain. The CDR3 totals 18 residues. Looked up from germline, CDR1 is SGHVS and CDR2 is FQNEAQ. The V gene lost 5 bases and the J gene lost 9 bases, with 32 bases spanning the gap.

The chain has TRBV19 and TRBJ2-2; 10 bases fit TRBD2. Germline V lookup: CDR1 LNHDA, CDR2 SQIVND (reference sequence). The CDR3 has 13 amino acids. With 7 bases clipped from V and 5 bases from J, the junction kept 1 base outside the gene matches. This CDR3 reads CASKREGTGELFF. The CDR3 region has the DNA TGTGCCAGTAAGCGGGAGGGAACCGGGGAGCTGTTTTTT.

With regard to this clone: Given a much more abundant clone one base away, this may be a read error. The V and J genes are TRBV7-9 and TRBJ2-1; D not resolved. Trimming took 1 base from V and 5 from J, leaving 3 bases between them. This CDR3 region has 12 residues. CDR1 SEHNR and CDR2 FQNEAQ come from the germline V gene (reference sequence). The CDR3: CASSLVDNEQFF. The CDR3 nucleotides are TGTGCCAGCAGCTTAGTTGACAATGAGCAGTTCTTC.

The V gene is TRBV10-1, the J gene TRBJ2-1; D may be TRBD1 or TRBD2 (5 bases each). The CDR3 runs to 17 residues. V lost 0 bases and J 4 bases, leaving 16 bases between the germline ends. Germline loops: CDR1 WNHNN, CDR2 SYGVQD (reference sequence). CDR3 DNA sequence: TGCGCCAGCAGTGAGTCGCTCCGCCGAGGGGTTTACAATGAGCAGTTCTTC. Translation gives CASSESLRRGVYNEQFF.

Regarding this clone: At the DNA level, this CDR3 is encoded by other sequences in the same sample as well. The chain has TRBV5-1 and TRBJ1-1; D gene ambiguous. The V end was cut by 0 bases, the J end by 1 base, with 7 bases between. Germline V CDR1 and CDR2: SGHRS, YFSETQ. The CDR3 is made up of 14 amino acids. CDR3 sequence: CASSLGPENTEAFF. CDR3 DNA: TGCGCCAGCAGCTTGGGACCAGAGAACACTGAAGCTTTCTTT.

The chain carries TRBV5-1 and TRBJ2-7, with 13 bases fitting TRBD2. Per the germline V gene, CDR1 is SGHRS and CDR2 is YFSETQ. CDR3 length: 15 residues. Germline trimming cut 4 bases from V and 7 bases from J; bases unmatched to any gene: 8. The CDR3 DNA follows: TGCGCCAGCAGCGGGGATGGACTAGCGGGAGAGGAGCAGTACTTC. As protein: CASSGDGLAGEEQYF.

J is TRBJ2-3 and V is TRBV18; 7 positions agree with TRBD2. The CDR3 is made up of 15 amino acids. Germline CDR1 is KGHSH and CDR2 is LQKENI. V lost 5 bases and J lost 3; bases outside the gene matches: 8. For the CDR3, the DNA is TGTGCCAGCTCATTCAGTAGCGGGTTTACAGATACGCAGTATTTT. Amino acids: CASSFSSGFTDTQYF.

This sequence joins TRBV10-3 and TRBJ2-1; 9 bases fit TRBD2. The CDR3 has 15 amino acids. CDR1 and CDR2 (germline): ENHRY, SYGVKD. Germline trimming cut 8 bases from V and 7 bases from J; bases unmatched to any gene: 12. The CDR3 protein is CAIGTLAGVGNEQFF. As DNA, the CDR3 is TGTGCCATCGGCACCTTAGCGGGAGTAGGGAATGAGCAGTTCTTC.

The gene calls are TRBV10-3 and TRBJ1-1; weak D call: TRBD1 (6 bases). Germline V gene data show CDR1 as ENHRY and CDR2 as SYGVKD. V gave up 11 bases and J gave up 0 bases, with 13 bases separating them. CDR3 size: 13 residues. The CDR3 loop is CAAGQLMNTEAFF. In DNA form, the CDR3 reads TGTGCCGCCGGACAGCTCATGAACACTGAAGCTTTCTTT.

The chain uses TRBV27 and TRBJ2-1; D is perhaps TRBD2 (5 bases). The V end was cut by 0 bases, the J end by 0 bases, with 15 bases between. This CDR3 contains 18 residues. Germline CDR1 reads MNHEY; CDR2 reads SMNVEV (reference sequence). CDR3 loop: CASSLSQGRASSYNEQFF. CDR3 in DNA: TGTGCCAGCAGTTTATCGCAAGGGCGGGCTAGCTCCTACAATGAGCAGTTCTTC.

J is TRBJ2-1 and V is TRBV7-2; D possibly corresponds to TRBD2 (6 bases). The V and J ends lost 4 bases and 4 bases respectively, with 11 bases between them. CDR3 length equals 14 residues. Per the germline V gene, CDR1 is SGHTA and CDR2 is FQGNSA. The CDR3 protein is CASSYMGGYNEQFF. The CDR3 DNA reads TGTGCCAGCAGCTACATGGGGGGTTACAATGAGCAGTTCTTC.

The chain joins TRBV19 to TRBJ2-1; D is perhaps TRBD2 (6 bases). CDR3 length: 14 amino acids. The germline V and J ends were trimmed by 3 bases and 0 bases, with 6 bases remaining between them. Germline V gene data show CDR1 as LNHDA and CDR2 as SQIVND (reference sequence). As DNA, the CDR3 is TGTGCCAGTAGTATGGGGGGCTCCTACAATGAGCAGTTCTTC. It encodes CASSMGGSYNEQFF. Variable domain in full (rest from reference TRBV19 and TRBJ2-1): DGGITQSPKYLFRKEGQNVTLSCEQNLNHDAMYWYRQDPGQGLRLIYYSQIVNDFQKGDIAEGYSVSREKKESFPLTVTSAQKNPTAFYLCASSMGGSYNEQFFGPGTRLTVL.

The genes are TRBV11-3 and TRBJ2-5; 8 bases line up with TRBD1. V shed 4 bases and J 6 bases; nucleotides not matched to a gene: 10. CDR1 and CDR2 (germline): SGHNT, YENEEA. The CDR3 is 15 residues long. The CDR3 loop is CASSSGQGAGQTQYF. For the CDR3, the DNA is TGTGCCAGCAGCTCAGGACAGGGCGCGGGGCAGACCCAGTACTTC. The variable domain in full, completed from reference TRBV11-3 and TRBJ2-5, reads EAGVVQSPRYKIIEKKQPVAFWCNPISGHNTLYWYLQNLGQGPELLIRYENEEAVDDSQLPKDRFSAERLKGVDSTLKIQPAELGDSAVYLCASSSGQGAGQTQYFGPGTRLLVL.